This record looks at one T cell receptor (beta chain) sequence and its context. No cognate antigen has been identified for it. Base qualities were left out, and no much larger clone turns up one base away. The CDR3 regions of human TCRbeta chains were analyzed by immunosequencing. The source study handled its data this way. Repertoire TCRs were matched against a reference library of SARS-CoV-2-specific TCRs generated with the MIRA antigen-specificity platform. Breadth was defined as the fraction of unique TCRs that were SARS-CoV-2-associated. Depth was defined as the fraction of total T cells that were SARS-CoV-2-associated. Each spike-specific TCR was assigned to its reactive spike region and to a CD4 or CD8 class using the MIRA data. Log10-transformed breadth and depth values were compared by one-way ANOVA with Sidak's multiple comparisons tests. TCRdb retrieved this table from immuneACCESS and kept in-frame rearrangements only. Not all clones are present; in checked studies, unresolved V genes account for under half, and no reason is known for the remainder. Clone size and the V and J calls come from that table; the DNA yielded D and trimming. This sample lists 100,000 to 150,000 clones; 88% were detected once. The ten largest clones add up to about 4.7% of the sample.

Interpreted using the paper, the time point label stands for: baseline before first vaccination. The vaccinee samples were drawn from two UK trials, COV001 and COV002, one of which was a single-blind randomized controlled phase 2/3 trial testing AZD1222 (ChAdOx1 nCoV-19) in healthy adults. Trial participant PBMC samples were collected at day 0 and day 28 after the second dose for TCRbeta chain sequencing. This entry belongs to a study of T cell responses to AZD1222 COVID-19 vaccine (TCRdb year 2021). Regarding the complete study: AZD1222 recipients given second doses at about 4 weeks or at about 12 weeks were pooled, since spike-specific TCR depth and breadth were not found to differ between the two schedules. Trial participants were enrolled by age into subgroups of 18-55, 56-69 and 70-plus years, and 148, 28 and 57 TCR-sequenced participants, respectively, were included in these subgroups. TCR sequencing was performed for fewer than 250 trial participants, of whom about 200 were given two doses of AZD1222 and approximately 26 were given two doses of MenACWY control vaccine.

Between the V and J ends, shortened by 5 bases and 2 bases respectively, the junction contains 14 bases. The CDR3, cysteine through phenylalanine, is 15 amino acids long. Kept here is only the CDR3 DNA, which spans 45 bases and is read in frame from base 1. The germline V gene sets CDR1 to SGHVS and CDR2 to FQNEAQ. Findings and caveats that apply to the study as a whole: CD4 TCRs associated with the vaccine covered the entire spike protein, and the dominant responses were in regions 160-218 and 743-854. A significant rise in spike-specific TCR breadth and depth was observed after two AZD1222 doses relative to day 0 and relative to MenACWY recipients. Conclusions about previously exposed vaccinees were limited because only six AZD1222 recipients were SARS-CoV-2 seropositive at baseline. No day 14 peak-response samples were available, so repertoires were characterized only after the peak T cell response. Participants were mostly white British and included more females than males, and it was suggested by the authors that clonal diversity may have been underestimated. In the small 56-69-year group, the increase in depth fell short of significance, most likely because of low power. Epitopes outside the regions mutated in the B.1.351 and B.1.1.7 variants were reportedly recognized by nearly half of the unique spike-specific TCRs.

The sample consisted of peripheral blood, taken on day 0 of AZD1222 vaccination. The chain uses TRBV7-8 and TRBJ2-3; the D element might be TRBD1 or TRBD2, as each aligns at 6 bases. The source is an adult in good health. The encoded CDR3 is CASSRRGGTTDTQYF. The nucleotides are TGTGCCAGCAGCAGAAGAGGGGGGACCACAGATACGCAGTATTTT.